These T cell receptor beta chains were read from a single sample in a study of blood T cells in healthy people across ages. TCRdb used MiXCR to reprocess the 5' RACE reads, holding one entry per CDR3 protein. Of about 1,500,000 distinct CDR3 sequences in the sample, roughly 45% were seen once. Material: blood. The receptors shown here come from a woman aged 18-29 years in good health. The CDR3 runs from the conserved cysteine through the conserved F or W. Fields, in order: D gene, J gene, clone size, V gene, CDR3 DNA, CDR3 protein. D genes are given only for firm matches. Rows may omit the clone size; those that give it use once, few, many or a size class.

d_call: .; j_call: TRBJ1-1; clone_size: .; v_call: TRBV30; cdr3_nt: TGTGCCTGGAGTGTTAGGATGCCTGAAGCTTTCTTT; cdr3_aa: CAWSVRMPEAFF
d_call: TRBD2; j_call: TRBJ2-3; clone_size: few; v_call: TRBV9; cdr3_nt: TGTGCCAGCAGCGCCCCCTTAGTAGCGGGAGACAGGACAGATACGCAGTATTTT; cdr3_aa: CASSAPLVAGDRTDTQYF
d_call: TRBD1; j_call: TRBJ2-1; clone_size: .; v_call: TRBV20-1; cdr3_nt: TGCAGTACTAACCATGGGGACAGCGCGGGCTCCTACAATGAGCAGTTCTTC; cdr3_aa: CSTNHGDSAGSYNEQFF
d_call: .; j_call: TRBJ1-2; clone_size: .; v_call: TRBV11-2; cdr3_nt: TGTGCCAGCAGCTTCCGGGACGGCACATGCGGCTACACCTTC; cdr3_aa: CASSFRDGTCGYTF
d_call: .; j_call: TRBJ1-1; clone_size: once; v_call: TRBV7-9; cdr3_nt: TGTGCCAGCAGCTTAGCGGAGGTAAAGGGCCAGAATGAAGCTTTCTTT; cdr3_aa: CASSLAEVKGQNEAFF
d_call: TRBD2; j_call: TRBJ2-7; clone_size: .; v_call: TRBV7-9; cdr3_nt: TGTGCCAGCAGCCCGGCGGGCGCGGGAGGCCCCTACGAGCAGTACTTC; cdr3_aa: CASSPAGAGGPYEQYF
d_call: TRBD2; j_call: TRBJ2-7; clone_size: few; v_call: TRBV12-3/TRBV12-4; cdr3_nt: TGTGCCAGCAGTTCCTCGGGGGGGCTTCTAGACGAGCAGTACTTC; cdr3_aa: CASSSSGGLLDEQYF
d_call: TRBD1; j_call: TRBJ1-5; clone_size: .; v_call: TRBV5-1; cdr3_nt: TGCGCCAGCAGCCCAGAAGGCCGGGCAGGGGGGCAGCCCCAGCATTTT; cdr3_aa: CASSPEGRAGGQPQHF
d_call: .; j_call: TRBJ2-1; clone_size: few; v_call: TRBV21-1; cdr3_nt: TGTGCCTTAAAACGGGCAGCCATGGGGCGGCAGTTCTTC; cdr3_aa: CALKRAAMGRQFF
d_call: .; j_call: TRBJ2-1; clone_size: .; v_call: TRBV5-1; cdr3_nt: TGCGCCAGCAGCCATCAGGCGATCCTAGAAGGCGATATTCTGTTCTTC; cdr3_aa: CASSHQAILEGDILFF
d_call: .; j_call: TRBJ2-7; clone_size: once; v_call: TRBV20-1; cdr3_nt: TGCAGTGCCTCACCCGTAGGGCCGTCCTACGAGCAGTACTTC; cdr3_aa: CSASPVGPSYEQYF
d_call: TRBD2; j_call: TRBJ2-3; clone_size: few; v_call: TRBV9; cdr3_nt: TGTGCCAGCAGCGTAGTGCTAGCGGGGGACACAGATACGCAGTATTTT; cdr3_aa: CASSVVLAGDTDTQYF
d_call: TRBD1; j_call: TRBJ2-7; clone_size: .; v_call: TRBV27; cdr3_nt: TGTGCCAGCAGCCTTTACCCTGACAGGGCGGAGCAGTACTTC; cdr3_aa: CASSLYPDRAEQYF
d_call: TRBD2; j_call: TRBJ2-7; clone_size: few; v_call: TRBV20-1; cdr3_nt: TGCAGTGCTAGAGCCTGGCTAGCGGCTAACAATGAGCAGTACTTC; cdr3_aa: CSARAWLAANNEQYF
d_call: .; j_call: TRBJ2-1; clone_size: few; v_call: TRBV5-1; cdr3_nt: TGCGCCAGCAGCCGCGGCCGGGACTCCTTCTACAATGAGCAGTTCTTC; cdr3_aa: CASSRGRDSFYNEQFF
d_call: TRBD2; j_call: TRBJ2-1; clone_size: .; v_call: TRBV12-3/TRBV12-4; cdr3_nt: TGTGCCAGCCAGCAAAGACTAGCGGGTATGAATGAGCAGTTCTTC; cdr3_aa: CASQQRLAGMNEQFF
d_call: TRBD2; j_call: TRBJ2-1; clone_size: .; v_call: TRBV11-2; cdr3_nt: TGTGCCAGCAACAAGAAAGAGCGGGGCTACAATGAGCAGTTCTTC; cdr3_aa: CASNKKERGYNEQFF
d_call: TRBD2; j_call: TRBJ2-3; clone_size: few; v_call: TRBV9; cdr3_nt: TGTGCCAGCAGCGTAGCGCTAGCGGGGGGCACAGATACGCAGTATTTT; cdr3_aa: CASSVALAGGTDTQYF
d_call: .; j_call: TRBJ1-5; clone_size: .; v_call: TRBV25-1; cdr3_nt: TGTGCCAGCAGTGATTACAGGCGACGGCAGGACGAAAATCAGCCCCAGCATTTT; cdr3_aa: CASSDYRRRQDENQPQHF
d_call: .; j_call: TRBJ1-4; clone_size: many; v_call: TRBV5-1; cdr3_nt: TGCGCCAGCAGCTTGGGCGGGACTAATGAAAAACTGTTTTTT; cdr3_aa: CASSLGGTNEKLFF
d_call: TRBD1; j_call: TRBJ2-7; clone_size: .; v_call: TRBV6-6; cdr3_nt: TGTGCCAGCAGTTCGGGACAGGGGCACTCCTACGAGCAGTACTTC; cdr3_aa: CASSSGQGHSYEQYF
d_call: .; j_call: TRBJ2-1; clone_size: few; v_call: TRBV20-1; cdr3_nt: TGCAGTGCCAGGGGCCACGAGTCCTACAATGAGCAGTTCTTC; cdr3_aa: CSARGHESYNEQFF
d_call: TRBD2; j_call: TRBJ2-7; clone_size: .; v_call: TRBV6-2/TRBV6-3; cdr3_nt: TGTGCCAGCAGTACGCCCTCTTGGACTAGCGGCGTCTACGAGCAGTACTTC; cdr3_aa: CASSTPSWTSGVYEQYF
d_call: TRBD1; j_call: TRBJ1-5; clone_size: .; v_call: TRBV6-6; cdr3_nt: TGTGCCAGCAGTTACCGGGGGACAGGGAAACAGCCCCAGCATTTT; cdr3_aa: CASSYRGTGKQPQHF
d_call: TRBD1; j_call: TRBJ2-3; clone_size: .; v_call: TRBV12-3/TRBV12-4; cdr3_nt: TGTGCCGGCAACCGGGACAGGGTTGAAGATACGCAGTATTTT; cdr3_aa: CAGNRDRVEDTQYF
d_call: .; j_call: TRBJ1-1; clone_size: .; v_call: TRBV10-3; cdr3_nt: TGTGCCATCAGTGACAGGGAAGGGAACACTGAAGCTTTCTTT; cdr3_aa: CAISDREGNTEAFF
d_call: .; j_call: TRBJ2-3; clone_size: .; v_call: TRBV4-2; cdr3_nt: TGTGCCAGCAGCCAAGATCGGGGGAGCCTAAGCACAGATACGCAGTATTTT; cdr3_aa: CASSQDRGSLSTDTQYF
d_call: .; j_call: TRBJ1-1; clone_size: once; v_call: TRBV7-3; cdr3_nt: TGTGCCAGCAGCTTTAACCCATTGGGGGGAACTGAAGCTTTCTTT; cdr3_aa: CASSFNPLGGTEAFF
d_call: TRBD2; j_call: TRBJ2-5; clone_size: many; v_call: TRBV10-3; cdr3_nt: TGTGCCATCACCCCTAGCGGGGGGGCCGGTGAGACCCAGTACTTC; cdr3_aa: CAITPSGGAGETQYF
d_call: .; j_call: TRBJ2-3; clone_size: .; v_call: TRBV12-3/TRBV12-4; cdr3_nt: TGTGCCAGCATGCCCATCTGGCACGTTAGCACAGATACGCAGTATTTT; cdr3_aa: CASMPIWHVSTDTQYF
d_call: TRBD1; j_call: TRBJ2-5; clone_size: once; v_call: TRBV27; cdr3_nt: TGTGCCAGCAGTGCAGACAGGGGGCTTGGGACCCAGTACTTC; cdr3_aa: CASSADRGLGTQYF
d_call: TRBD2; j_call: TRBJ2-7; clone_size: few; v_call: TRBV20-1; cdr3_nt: TGCAGTGCTAGAGATGTACTAGCGGGGCTGACCTACGAGCAGTACTTC; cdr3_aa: CSARDVLAGLTYEQYF
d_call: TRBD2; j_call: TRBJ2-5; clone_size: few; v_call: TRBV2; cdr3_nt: TGTGCCAGCAGTACCGAGCGGGGTCAAGAGACCCAGTACTTC; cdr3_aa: CASSTERGQETQYF
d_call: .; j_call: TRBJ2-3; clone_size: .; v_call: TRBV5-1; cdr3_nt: TGCGCCAGCAATTCCGGAGGGACAGATACGCAGTATTTT; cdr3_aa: CASNSGGTDTQYF
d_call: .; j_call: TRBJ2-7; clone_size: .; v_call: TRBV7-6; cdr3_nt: TGTGCCAGCAGCTTAGAAGGAGCCAGCCTAGCTAATGAGCAGTACTTC; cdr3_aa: CASSLEGASLANEQYF
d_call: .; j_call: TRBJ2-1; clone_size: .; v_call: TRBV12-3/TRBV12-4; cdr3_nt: TGTGCCAGCAGTGTGGCCCCGGGACCTACGGGTGGTGAGCAGTTCTTC; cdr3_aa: CASSVAPGPTGGEQFF
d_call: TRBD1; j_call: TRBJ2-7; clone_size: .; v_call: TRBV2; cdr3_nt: TGTGCCAGCAGTTCCGGGACAGGGTGGTACGAGCAGTACTTC; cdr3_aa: CASSSGTGWYEQYF
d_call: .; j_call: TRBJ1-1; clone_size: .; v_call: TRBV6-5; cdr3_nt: TGTGCCAGCAGTTACTCGATGGGCGGTGGGGCTTTCTTT; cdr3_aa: CASSYSMGGGAFF
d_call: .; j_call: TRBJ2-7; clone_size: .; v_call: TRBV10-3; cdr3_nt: TGTGCCGCCGCCCAGACGGGGGCTTCCTACGAGCAGTACTTC; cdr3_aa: CAAAQTGASYEQYF
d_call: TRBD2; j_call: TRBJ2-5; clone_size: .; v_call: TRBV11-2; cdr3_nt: TGTGCCAGCAGCTTAGGGGCTAGCGGGAGTAATGAGCAGTACTTC; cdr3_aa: CASSLGASGSNEQYF
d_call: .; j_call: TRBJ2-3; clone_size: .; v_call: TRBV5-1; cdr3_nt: TGCGCCAGCAGCCTGGCTGTGGGCACTTCGGGAGATACGCAGTATTTT; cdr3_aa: CASSLAVGTSGDTQYF
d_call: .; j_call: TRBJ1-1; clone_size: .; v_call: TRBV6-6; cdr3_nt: TGTGCCAGCAGTTGGGTGGGCCCGGGGAACACTGAAGCTTTCTTT; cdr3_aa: CASSWVGPGNTEAFF
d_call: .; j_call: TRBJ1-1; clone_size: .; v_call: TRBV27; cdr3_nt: TGTGCCAGCAGTTCTACAGGGTTGGGAGCTTTCTTT; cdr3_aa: CASSSTGLGAFF
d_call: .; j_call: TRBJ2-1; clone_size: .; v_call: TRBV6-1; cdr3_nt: TGTGCCAGCAGCCTAGGGGCCTTGGGGTTCTTC; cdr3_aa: CASSLGALGFF
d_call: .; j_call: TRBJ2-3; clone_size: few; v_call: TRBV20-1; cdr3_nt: TGCAGTGCTAGACTCTCCGGCGGGGCGGGTTTGGATACGCAGTATTTT; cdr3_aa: CSARLSGGAGLDTQYF
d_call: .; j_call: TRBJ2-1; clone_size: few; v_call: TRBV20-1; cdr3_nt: TGCAGTGCCAGGGGTCTTGGTGAGCAGTTCTTC; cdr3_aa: CSARGLGEQFF
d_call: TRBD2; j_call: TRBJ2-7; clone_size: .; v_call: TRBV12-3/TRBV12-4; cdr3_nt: TGTGCCGGGGCAGAGACTCCGGGACTAGAAGGGGAGCAGTACTTC; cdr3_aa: CAGAETPGLEGEQYF
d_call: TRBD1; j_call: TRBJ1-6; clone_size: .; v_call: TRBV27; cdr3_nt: TGTGCCAGCAGTTTCGACAGGGGATATAATTCACCCCTCCACTTT; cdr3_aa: CASSFDRGYNSPLHF
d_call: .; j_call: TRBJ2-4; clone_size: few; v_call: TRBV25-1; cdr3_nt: TGTGCCAGCAGAGGAGACATAGCCAAAAACATTCAGTACTTC; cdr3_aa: CASRGDIAKNIQYF
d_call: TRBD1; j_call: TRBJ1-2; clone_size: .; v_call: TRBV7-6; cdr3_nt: TGTGCCAGCAGCAAACAGGGACAGGGAAACCCCCATGGCTACACCTTC; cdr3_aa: CASSKQGQGNPHGYTF
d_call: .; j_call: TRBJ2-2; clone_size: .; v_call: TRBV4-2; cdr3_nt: TGTGCCAGCAGCCAAAGGCGTACGTCTGACACCGGGGAGCTGTTTTTT; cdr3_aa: CASSQRRTSDTGELFF
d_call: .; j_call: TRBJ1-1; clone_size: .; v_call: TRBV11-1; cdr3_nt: TGTGCCAGCAGCTTAACTCTAGCCACTGAAGCTTTCTTT; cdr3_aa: CASSLTLATEAFF
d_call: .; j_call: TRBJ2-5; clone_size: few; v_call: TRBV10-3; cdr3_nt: TGTGCCATCAGTGAGAGTAGACAGGGAGGTGGAGAGACCCAGTACTTC; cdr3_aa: CAISESRQGGGETQYF
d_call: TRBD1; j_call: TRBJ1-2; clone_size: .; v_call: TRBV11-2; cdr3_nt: TGTGCCAGCAGCTCCCCTGACAGGGGGTTTGGCTACACCTTC; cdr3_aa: CASSSPDRGFGYTF
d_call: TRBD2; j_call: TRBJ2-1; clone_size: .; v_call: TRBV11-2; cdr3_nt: TGTGCCAGCAGCATACTAGCGGGGGGTTGGTACAATGAGCAGTTCTTC; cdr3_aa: CASSILAGGWYNEQFF
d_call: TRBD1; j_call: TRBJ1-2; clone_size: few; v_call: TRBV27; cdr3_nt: TGTGCCAGCAGTTCAAACAGGGGAGGGATATATGGCTACACCTTC; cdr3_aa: CASSSNRGGIYGYTF
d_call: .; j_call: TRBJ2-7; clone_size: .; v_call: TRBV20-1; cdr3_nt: TGCAGTGCTAGTCTGTCAGGCAGTGCAGGGAGTGAGCAGTACTTC; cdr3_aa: CSASLSGSAGSEQYF
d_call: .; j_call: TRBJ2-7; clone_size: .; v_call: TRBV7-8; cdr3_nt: TGTTCCAGCAGCTTAGCGTCTTCAGGGAATAGCTACGAGCAGTACTTC; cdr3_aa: CSSSLASSGNSYEQYF
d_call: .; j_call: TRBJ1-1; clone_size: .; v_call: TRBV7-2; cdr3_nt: TGTGCCAGCAGCTTAGTGGGGGCAGTCACTGAAGCTTTCTTT; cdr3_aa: CASSLVGAVTEAFF